The next 16 T cell receptor beta chains were all read from a single sample in a study of cytomegalovirus exposure and HLA in healthy donors (dated by TCRdb to 2015 to 2018). Libraries were built with the immunoSEQ multiplex PCR assay. For the multiplex PCR, a mixture combining 60 forward primers for TCR Vbeta segments and 13 reverse primers for TCR Jbeta segments was used. TCRdb obtained this table from immuneACCESS and retained in-frame rearrangements with V and J assigned. These tables miss some clones; where compared with another copy, unresolved V genes account for less than half of the shortfall, and the remainder is unexplained. This sample has 100,000 to 150,000 clones in its table, and over 60% of those were observed once. The ten largest make up roughly 2% of the sample. Source material: PBMCs. The origin of the receptors is a man between 18 and 29 years old in good health and CMV-seronegative.

V is TRBV6-6 and J is TRBJ1-6, with TRBD1 matching 8 bases. CDR3 length: 16 amino acids. Trimming cost V 7 bases and J 0 bases; bases outside gene matches: 5. Germline loops: CDR1 MNHNY, CDR2 SVGAGI (reference sequence). CDR3 residues: CASTSGQGSYNSPLHF. The CDR3, as DNA: TGTGCCAGCACCTCAGGACAGGGCTCCTATAATTCACCCCTCCACTTT.

The gene calls are TRBV14 and TRBJ2-2; 9 bases agree with TRBD2. This CDR3 is 16 amino acids long. Losses at the gene ends were 0 bases for V and 7 bases for J; bases not matched to a gene: 6. Germline CDR1 is SGHDN and CDR2 is FVKESK. In DNA form, the CDR3 reads TGTGCCAGCAGCCAAGATGCGGGAGGGCGGGACGGGGAGCTGTTTTTT. Translating gives CASSQDAGGRDGELFF.

This sequence joins TRBV27 and TRBJ2-1, with D possibly matching TRBD1 (6 bases). The CDR3 is 15 residues long. Germline CDR1 is MNHEY and CDR2 is SMNVEV (reference sequence). Trimming stripped 5 bases from V and 3 bases from J, with 14 bases between. The CDR3 DNA reads as TGTGCCAGCAGTCCCTTGAGACAGGACTACAATGAGCAGTTCTTC. Its protein product is CASSPLRQDYNEQFF.

The rearrangement links TRBV11-2 to TRBJ2-6, with a weak D call TRBD2 (6 bases). From germline, CDR1 is SGHAT and CDR2 FQNNGV. CDR3 length: 17 residues. Trimming stripped 3 bases from V and 0 bases from J, with 12 bases between. CDR3 residues: CASSLLAPTSGANVLTF. CDR3 in DNA: TGTGCCAGCAGCTTGCTAGCGCCAACCTCTGGGGCCAACGTCCTGACTTTC. The variable domain in full, completed from reference TRBV11-2 and TRBJ2-6, reads EAGVAQSPRYKIIEKRQSVAFWCNPISGHATLYWYQQILGQGPKLLIQFQNNGVVDDSQLPKDRFSAERLKGVDSTLKIQPAKLEDSAVYLCASSLLAPTSGANVLTFGAGSRLTVL.

The rearrangement uses TRBV28 and TRBJ2-3, with D perhaps TRBD1 (6 bases). CDR1 is MDHEN, CDR2 SYDVKM, per germline. This CDR3 has 16 amino acids. Deletions cut 3 bases from V and 2 bases from J, with 15 bases between. CDR3 residues: CASSFAGAISTDTQYF. DNA for the CDR3: TGTGCCAGCAGTTTTGCAGGGGCGATATCCACAGATACGCAGTATTTT.

The chain carries TRBV29-1 and TRBJ2-3; no definite D call. This CDR3 spans 17 amino acids. In germline, CDR1 is SQVTM, CDR2 ANQGSEA. V was pared by 3 bases and J by 2 bases, with 21 bases between. CDR3: CSVDDADIGHNTDTQYF. CDR3 bases: TGCAGCGTTGATGACGCTGACATCGGTCATAACACAGATACGCAGTATTTT.

The chain is built from TRBV11-1 and TRBJ1-6; tentatively, D is TRBD1 (6 bases). The CDR3 runs to 14 residues. Trimming cost V 2 bases and J 7 bases, with 9 bases left between them. Germline loops: CDR1 SGHAT, CDR2 FQDESV (reference sequence). The CDR3 DNA is TGTGCCAGCAGCTTACAGGGGCCCAATTCACCCCTCCACTTT. Translation: CASSLQGPNSPLHF.

This clone has just a few counts. The chain recombines TRBV10-3 with TRBJ2-1; 7 nucleotides align to TRBD1. The V gene end was trimmed by 9 bases and the J gene end by 4 bases; junction bases not matched to a gene: 9. CDR3 length: 14 residues. The germline V gene encodes CDR1 ENHRY and CDR2 SYGVKD. In nucleotides, the CDR3 is TGTGCCATAGGAAACAGGGGACAGTACAATGAGCAGTTCTTC. Translation: CAIGNRGQYNEQFF.

The gene calls are TRBV7-2 and TRBJ2-3; D not certain. CDR3 length equals 15 residues. Per the germline V gene, CDR1 is SGHTA and CDR2 is FQGNSA. Trimming shortened V by 2 bases and J by 0 bases, and 9 bases separated the two germline ends. The chain's CDR3 is CASSLIRVSTDTQYF. The CDR3 DNA is TGTGCCAGCAGCTTAATTCGCGTAAGCACAGATACGCAGTATTTT.

This sequence joins TRBV2 and TRBJ2-1; TRBD1 might be the D (5 bases). Germline CDR1 reads SNHLY; CDR2 reads FYNNEI. V was trimmed by 4 bases and J by 6 bases, leaving 7 bases between them. The CDR3 runs to 12 residues. CDR3 residues: CASSGQGNEQFF. The CDR3, as DNA: TGTGCCAGCAGTGGGCAGGGCAATGAGCAGTTCTTC.

The genes are TRBV30 and TRBJ1-5, with a weak D call TRBD1 (6 bases). Germline V CDR1 and CDR2: GTSNPN, SVGIG (reference sequence). Between the trimmed V and J ends, which lost 2 bases and 3 bases, there was a span of 11 bases. CDR3 size: 14 residues. DNA for the CDR3: TGTGCCTGGAGTTTAGGACAGTTCAATCAGCCCCAGCATTTT. Translated, it gives CAWSLGQFNQPQHF.

This clone was found a few times. This chain links TRBV6-1 with TRBJ2-7; 7 bases map to TRBD1. Germline V gene data show CDR1 as MNHNS and CDR2 as SASEGT. There are 15 residues in the CDR3. J lost 4 bases, V lost 4 bases, and 10 bases had no gene match. The CDR3 DNA sequence: TGTGCCAGCAGTGCGAGGACAGGAGGTCCTTACGAGCAGTACTTC. Its protein is CASSARTGGPYEQYF.

This chain connects TRBV14 to TRBJ2-5; 9 bases agree with TRBD2. From germline, CDR1 is SGHDN and CDR2 FVKESK. The CDR3 totals 17 residues. Unmatched junction bases numbered 15, after V lost 5 bases and J lost 5 bases. The DNA of the CDR3 is TGTGCCAGCAGCGAAAGGTTCGGTAGCGGGAGTCAGGAGACCCAGTACTTC. It yields the protein CASSERFGSGSQETQYF.

V is TRBV15 and J is TRBJ2-5, with D maybe TRBD1 (6 bases). V lost 2 bases, J lost 0 bases, and 16 bases lay in between. This CDR3 region has 17 residues. Germline V lookup: CDR1 LNHNV, CDR2 YYDKDF (reference sequence). CDR3 loop: CATSRWGTFPNQETQYF. The CDR3 DNA follows: TGTGCCACCAGCAGATGGGGGACATTCCCAAACCAAGAGACCCAGTACTTC. Looking up the rest from reference TRBV15 and TRBJ2-5 gives the full variable domain: DAMVIQNPRYQVTQFGKPVTLSCSQTLNHNVMYWYQQKSSQAPKLLFHYYDKDFNNEADTPDNFQSRRPNTSFCFLDIRSPGLGDTAMYLCATSRWGTFPNQETQYFGPGTRLLVL.

V is TRBV7-2 and J is TRBJ2-6; TRBD1 matches at 12 bases. Per germline, CDR1 SGHTA and CDR2 FQGNSA. Trimming at V came to 1 base and at J to 4 bases, leaving 5 bases not matched to a gene. The CDR3 covers 18 residues. The CDR3, as DNA: TGTGCCAGCAGCTTAGTGGGACAGGGGGCTGTGGGGGCCAACGTCCTGACTTTC. Amino acid sequence: CASSLVGQGAVGANVLTF.

This chain uses TRBV6-4 with TRBJ2-2; 12 nucleotides match TRBD2. There are 16 residues in the CDR3. Germline CDR1 is MRHNA and CDR2 is SNTAGT. Losses at the gene ends were 3 bases for V and 8 bases for J; bases not matched to a gene: 7. The CDR3 coding sequence is TGTGCCAGCAGTGATTCGAGACTAGCGGGAGAGGGGGAGCTGTTTTTT. Translated: CASSDSRLAGEGELFF.